One sample yielded the 30 T cell receptor beta chains listed below, sequenced in a study of T cell changes during pregnancy in multiple sclerosis. This table comes from immunoSEQ multiplex PCR, and its TCRdb copy is limited to in-frame clones, with some not included. This table holds about 22,000 clones, more than 85% found once. The starting material was CD4+ T cells from peripheral blood mononuclear cells, obtained in the third trimester of pregnancy. These receptors were collected from a female donor with multiple sclerosis, enrolled in a pregnancy study.

The V call is TRBV9, the J call TRBJ2-3; tentatively, D is TRBD2 (5 bases). Trimming stripped 0 bases from V and 6 bases from J, with 8 bases between. CDR1 and CDR2 from the germline V gene are SGDLS and YYNGEE. The CDR3 loop spans 13 amino acids. Here the CDR3 reads CASSVAREDTQYF. CDR3 coding DNA: TGTGCCAGCAGCGTAGCTAGGGAGGATACGCAGTATTTT. Full variable domain (rest looked up from reference TRBV9 and TRBJ2-3): DSGVTQTPKHLITATGQRVTLRCSPRSGDLSVYWYQQSLDQGLQFLIQYYNGEERAKGNILERFSAQQFPDLHSELNLSSLELGDSALYFCASSVAREDTQYFGPGTRLTVL.

This chain connects TRBV9 to TRBJ1-4, with TRBD1 matching 9 bases. Per the germline V gene, CDR1 is SGDLS and CDR2 is YYNGEE. V lost 0 bases and J lost 7; bases outside the gene matches: 4. The CDR3 consists of 15 residues. The CDR3 DNA follows: TGTGCCAGCAGCGTAGTCACAGGGGGCATTGAAAAACTGTTTTTT. This gives the protein CASSVVTGGIEKLFF. Looking up the rest from reference TRBV9 and TRBJ1-4 gives the full variable domain: DSGVTQTPKHLITATGQRVTLRCSPRSGDLSVYWYQQSLDQGLQFLIQYYNGEERAKGNILERFSAQQFPDLHSELNLSSLELGDSALYFCASSVVTGGIEKLFFGSGTQLSVL.

The rearrangement uses TRBV4-3 and TRBJ1-2; D might be TRBD1 (5 bases). With 3 bases removed from V and 3 bases from J, the gap between germline ends came to 14 bases. This CDR3 has 15 amino acids. In germline, CDR1 is LGHNA, CDR2 YSLEER. CDR3 nucleotides: TGCGCCAGCAGCCAGGCCCCGGGGGGGGACTATGGCTACACCTTC. Amino acid sequence: CASSQAPGGDYGYTF.

In its sample, this clone was seen once. CDR3: CASRQDWGTDTQYF. Here the CDR3 DNA reads TGTGCCAGCAGACAAGACTGGGGCACAGATACGCAGTATTTT. The genes are TRBV2 and TRBJ2-3; the D is unclear. The CDR3 is 14 amino acids. V was pared by 6 bases and J by 1 base, with 11 bases between. CDR1 is SNHLY, CDR2 FYNNEI, per germline. Filled out from reference TRBV2 and TRBJ2-3, the complete variable domain reads EPEVTQTPSHQVTQMGQEVILRCVPISNHLYFYWYRQILGQKVEFLVSFYNNEISEKSEIFDDQFSVERPDGSNFTLKIRSTKLEDSAMYFCASRQDWGTDTQYFGPGTRLTVL.

This clone was found once. The V and J genes are TRBV5-5 and TRBJ2-2, with unresolved D. V lost 0 bases and J lost 4, with 13 bases in between. CDR1 and CDR2 (germline): SGHKS, YYEKEE (reference sequence). There are 16 residues in the CDR3. The CDR3 region has the DNA TGTGCCAGCAGCTTGGTCCCAGGCCCAAGCACCGGGGAGCTGTTTTTT. Translated: CASSLVPGPSTGELFF.

V and J are TRBV5-3 and TRBJ2-2; TRBD2 aligns across 15 bases. TRBV5-3 is treated as an ORF (open reading frame) with a function not yet certain. There are 19 residues in the CDR3. Trimming cost V 4 bases and J 3 bases; bases outside gene matches: 10. CDR3 loop: CARSSPGLAGGTHTGELFF. CDR3 sequence (DNA): TGTGCCAGAAGCAGCCCGGGACTAGCGGGGGGTACCCACACCGGGGAGCTGTTTTTT.

V usage is TRBV9 and J usage is TRBJ1-2; tentative D call: TRBD1 (6 bases). The ends were cut back, 0 bases at V and 8 bases at J, with 14 bases in the middle. Germline CDR1 is SGDLS and CDR2 is YYNGEE. The CDR3 has 14 amino acids. CDR3 protein: CASSVGSGGDGYTF. In DNA form, the CDR3 reads TGTGCCAGCAGCGTAGGGTCTGGGGGCGACGGCTACACCTTC.

The rearrangement joins TRBV9 to TRBJ2-5; 8 bases align to TRBD1. J was trimmed by 5 bases and V by 4 bases; bases with no gene match: 4. The CDR3 covers 13 residues. Germline V gene sequence: CDR1 SGDLS, CDR2 YYNGEE. The CDR3 DNA follows: TGTGCCAGCAGCCCTACAGGGGGGGAGACCCAGTACTTC. Protein: CASSPTGGETQYF. The whole variable domain, filled in from reference TRBV9 and TRBJ2-5, reads DSGVTQTPKHLITATGQRVTLRCSPRSGDLSVYWYQQSLDQGLQFLIQYYNGEERAKGNILERFSAQQFPDLHSELNLSSLELGDSALYFCASSPTGGETQYFGPGTRLLVL.

This chain joins TRBV7-8 and TRBJ2-5; 7 bases fit TRBD2. This CDR3 is built from 14 residues. V trimming: 2 bases; J trimming: 5 bases; junction bases outside the gene matches: 5. Looked up from germline, CDR1 is SGHVS and CDR2 is FQNEAQ. The CDR3 protein is CASSLFWGGETQYF. The CDR3 nucleotides read TGTGCCAGCAGCTTATTCTGGGGAGGGGAGACCCAGTACTTC.

The genes are TRBV9 and TRBJ2-7, with 8 bases that match TRBD1. This CDR3 has 17 amino acids. Losses at the gene ends were 4 bases for V and 4 bases for J; bases not matched to a gene: 16. Germline-derived CDR1 and CDR2 are SGDLS and YYNGEE. This chain's CDR3 is CASSRSIPGGVRYEQYF. For the CDR3, the DNA is TGTGCCAGCAGCCGCTCCATACCAGGGGGCGTCAGGTACGAGCAGTACTTC.

This clone was detected once. The chain carries TRBV2 and TRBJ1-5; D unresolved. This CDR3 has 13 residues. V shed 7 bases and J shed 2 bases, with 9 bases lying between them. Germline V gene data show CDR1 as SNHLY and CDR2 as FYNNEI. The CDR3 loop reads CASTNERNQPQHF. Here the CDR3 DNA reads TGTGCCAGCACCAATGAGCGCAATCAGCCCCAGCATTTT.

On this clone: The junction shows a germline mismatch at one end, possibly a read error. The chain combines TRBV7-7 with TRBJ2-2; TRBD1 matches 8 bases. The CDR3 extends over 14 amino acids. Germline V gene lookup returns CDR1 SSHAT and CDR2 FNYEAQ (reference sequence). CDR3 amino acids: CASSPRGRTGELFF. DNA for the CDR3: TGTGCTAGCAGCCCCAGGGGGCGAACCGGGGAGCTGTTTTTT.

The chain couples TRBV29-1 to TRBJ2-3, with a possible D match to TRBD1 (5 bases). The ends were cut back, 0 bases at V and 10 bases at J, with 11 bases in the middle. The CDR3 covers 12 residues. The V gene's germline CDR1 is SQVTM and CDR2 ANQGSEA. CDR3: CSVEDLDIAQYF. The CDR3 coding sequence is TGCAGCGTTGAAGATCTGGACATTGCGCAGTATTTT.

V is TRBV7-2 and J is TRBJ2-5, with D possibly matching TRBD1 (6 bases). Trimming shortened V by 3 bases and J by 5 bases, and 16 bases separated the two germline ends. The CDR3 sequence is 15 residues long. From germline, CDR1 is SGHTA and CDR2 FQGNSA. The CDR3 reads CASSFQQGMGETQYF. The CDR3 region has the DNA TGTGCCAGCAGCTTCCAACAGGGAATGGGGGAGACCCAGTACTTC.

The chain uses TRBV7-2 and TRBJ2-7, with D maybe TRBD1 (5 bases). Germline V lookup: CDR1 SGHTA, CDR2 FQGNSA. The V end was cut by 4 bases, the J end by 1 base, with 8 bases between. The CDR3 runs to 13 residues. The DNA for the CDR3 is TGTGCCAGCAGCTCCCGACAGTCCTACGAGCAGTACTTC. Its translation is CASSSRQSYEQYF.

CDR3: CASSTVPVEGSGEQFF. The CDR3 nucleotides read TGTGCCAGCTCAACTGTCCCAGTTGAAGGCTCGGGTGAGCAGTTCTTC. The rearrangement links TRBV18 to TRBJ2-1, with D uncertain. The V and J ends lost 5 bases and 9 bases respectively, with 23 bases between them. There are 16 residues in the CDR3. The germline V gene has CDR1 KGHSH and CDR2 LQKENI.

V usage is TRBV6-1 and J usage is TRBJ2-5; 11 bases align to TRBD2. This CDR3 has 15 residues. CDR1 and CDR2 (germline): MNHNS, SASEGT. The V and J ends lost 7 bases and 4 bases, in that order; junction bases with no gene match: 8. For the CDR3, the DNA is TGTGCCAGCATCTTTAGCGGGGGGGCCGGAGAGACCCAGTACTTC. It specifies CASIFSGGAGETQYF.

V gene TRBV29-1 combines with J gene TRBJ1-1; 10 positions agree with TRBD1. V was pared by 7 bases and J by 11 bases, with 10 bases of the junction left unmatched. The germline gives CDR1 SQVTM, CDR2 ANQGSEA. The CDR3 is 12 residues long. The CDR3 region has the DNA TGCAGCGCAGACAGGGGGCGCGGGGATGCTTTCTTT. Translating gives CSADRGRGDAFF.

The chain recombines TRBV5-1 with TRBJ2-3; tentative D call: TRBD2 (7 bases). V was shortened by 7 bases and J by 4 bases, with 16 bases between the two germline ends. The V gene's germline CDR1 is SGHRS and CDR2 YFSETQ. This CDR3 is 14 amino acids long. The CDR3 DNA reads as TGCGCCAGCTTTCGGGGGGCGGGTTCAGATACGCAGTATTTT. It is translated as CASFRGAGSDTQYF.

The chain links TRBV2 to TRBJ2-1, with 9 bases that match TRBD2. Germline-derived CDR1 and CDR2 are SNHLY and FYNNEI. This CDR3 has 16 residues. V was clipped by 5 bases and J by 4 bases; unmatched bases: 9. Here the CDR3 reads CASSLLSGGSYNEQFF. CDR3 DNA: TGTGCCAGCAGTCTCCTTAGCGGGGGCTCTTACAATGAGCAGTTCTTC.

This rearrangement joins TRBV19 to TRBJ1-3; no definite D call. The germline V gene has CDR1 LNHDA and CDR2 SQIVND (reference sequence). The CDR3 spans 14 residues. The V end was cut by 3 bases, the J end by 9 bases, with 15 bases between. The CDR3 spells CASSIFWVRGTIYF. CDR3 sequence (DNA): TGTGCCAGTAGTATCTTTTGGGTCCGGGGCACCATATATTTT.

J is TRBJ1-1 and V is TRBV21-1; the table's D call, TRBD1, has no DNA check behind it. TRBV21-1 is a known pseudogene. The CDR3 contains 15 residues. For the CDR3, the DNA is TGTGCCAGCAGCAAAAGGGGAACTAACGACACTGAAGCTTTCTTT. Its protein is CASSKRGTNDTEAFF.

This chain connects TRBV7-9 to TRBJ2-7; weak D call: TRBD1 (6 bases). The CDR3 extends over 14 amino acids. V was shortened by 5 bases and J by 0 bases, with 11 bases between the two germline ends. The germline CDR1 and CDR2 sequences are SEHNR and FQNEAQ (reference sequence). The CDR3 DNA reads TGTGCCAGCAGCCGGGACACCCTCTCCTACGAGCAGTACTTC. Translating gives CASSRDTLSYEQYF.

In the case of this clone: This specimen includes other DNA sequences encoding the same CDR3. In DNA, the CDR3 is TGTGCCAGCAGCTTGGGGCCCAGCTCCTATAATTCACCCCTCCACTTT. This sequence encodes CASSLGPSSYNSPLHF. The J gene is TRBJ1-6, the V gene TRBV5-4; no reliable D call. The ends were cut back, 0 bases at V and 0 bases at J, with 7 bases in the middle. Per the germline V gene, CDR1 is SGHNT and CDR2 is YYREEE (reference sequence). The CDR3 contains 16 residues.

The chain couples TRBV6-5 to TRBJ1-2; 12 bases fit TRBD1. The CDR3 covers 14 residues. CDR1 is MNHEY and CDR2 is SVGAGI in the germline V gene. The V segment lost 7 bases and the J segment 6 bases; nucleotides outside the gene matches: 6. CDR3 loop: CASTRDRGLNGYTF. CDR3 sequence (DNA): TGTGCCAGCACCCGGGACAGGGGGCTTAATGGCTACACCTTC.

The chain carries TRBV7-2 and TRBJ2-5; no reliable D call. V dropped 1 base and J dropped 4 bases, with 10 bases sitting between them. The CDR3 loop spans 14 amino acids. Germline V CDR1 and CDR2: SGHTA, FQGNSA. DNA for the CDR3: TGTGCCAGCAGCTTAGAGCGACTCACAGAGACCCAGTACTTC. It codes for CASSLERLTETQYF.

V usage is TRBV7-8 and J usage is TRBJ1-1; D perhaps matches TRBD1 (5 bases). The CDR3 loop spans 14 amino acids. The V gene's germline CDR1 is SGHVS and CDR2 FQNEAQ. The V gene lost 5 bases and the J gene lost 1 base, with 11 bases spanning the gap. The DNA of the CDR3 is TGTGCCAGCAGCCCGACGGGGGGGAACACTGAAGCTTTCTTT. Its translation is CASSPTGGNTEAFF.

The V call is TRBV4-3, the J call TRBJ1-1; D possibly corresponds to TRBD1 (6 bases). The CDR3 contains 14 residues. V was cut by 7 bases and J by 4 bases, with 16 bases left in between. CDR1 and CDR2 (germline): LGHNA, YSLEER. CDR3 nucleotide sequence: TGCGCCAGCACCCGCGAGAGGGGGTTCACTGAAGCTTTCTTT. It yields the protein CASTRERGFTEAFF.

As DNA, the CDR3 is TGTGCCATACAACCAGGGCTTGGGTACTTC. Its protein product is CAIQPGLGYF. The chain employs TRBV9 and TRBJ2-5, with D possibly being TRBD1 (5 bases). The V gene's germline CDR1 is SGDLS and CDR2 YYNGEE. The CDR3 is 10 residues long. Trimming left V 9 bases short and J 13 bases short, with 16 bases between.

This clone was recorded only once. The chain employs TRBV4-1 and TRBJ1-2; 8 bases map to TRBD1. Germline CDR1 and CDR2: MGHRA and YSYEKL. V lost 3 bases and J lost 5; bases outside the gene matches: 8. The CDR3 runs 15 residues. The CDR3 reads CASSQVRGRGYGYTF. DNA of the CDR3: TGCGCCAGCAGCCAGGTCAGGGGGCGAGGTTATGGCTACACCTTC.